This TCR beta chain was sequenced during a study of OX40 agonist ivuxolimab in advanced cancers. Study-wide context: The study enrolled dose-escalation patients with hepatocellular carcinoma, melanoma, renal cell or head and neck cancer. There were three patients with partial responses, one having hepatocellular carcinoma and two cutaneous melanoma. Treatment received earlier with anti-PD-1, anti-PD-L1 or anti-CTLA-4 agents was allowed, and 40% had some.

Clones were read by immunoSEQ multiplex PCR, and TCRdb kept only the in-frame ones, dropping some. The sample has 45,000 to 65,000 clones, 85% to 90% seen once. The ends lost 2 bases at V and 6 bases at J; junction bases unmatched: 10. The germline V gene encodes CDR1 LNHDA and CDR2 SQIVND (reference sequence). The CDR3 totals 15 residues. The sequenced sample was CD4+ or CD8+ T cells sorted from blood, obtained in a trial of the OX40 agonist ivuxolimab. The chain has TRBV19 and TRBJ2-7, with 7 bases that match TRBD1. This sequence was found in an adult with an advanced solid tumor such as melanoma, head and neck, liver or kidney cancer. The CDR3 here is CASSITGTDPLEQYF. For the CDR3, the DNA is TGTGCCAGTAGTATAACCGGGACAGACCCTCTCGAGCAGTACTTC.